The 11 T cell receptor beta chains below come from one sample, sequenced in a study of low-dose radiotherapy and immunotherapy resistance in tumors. Sample time point: after trial treatment. This sample's treatment: LDRT plus nivolumab, ipilimumab, low-dose cyclophosphamide and aspirin (RACIN trial). Priming of first-strand cDNA relied on TRAV- and TRBV-specific primers (covering alpha and beta chains). TCR amplification used about 18 PCR cycles, a constant-region primer and a V-primer adapter. MiXCR was run by TCRdb on the reads, yielding one entry per CDR3 protein. Here the sample spans just over 90,000 distinct CDR3 sequences, less than 25% being singletons. The sequences come from PBMCs, collected after low-dose radiotherapy plus immunotherapy. All receptors derive from a female donor with ovarian cancer.

This clonotype came up many times. The gene calls are TRBV13 and TRBJ2-1; 12 nucleotides agree with TRBD1. From germline, CDR1 is PRHDT and CDR2 FYEKMQ (reference sequence). There are 15 residues in the CDR3. V gave up 5 bases and J gave up 9 bases; unmatched junction bases: 8. Written as DNA, the CDR3 is TGTGCCAGCAGCACCCCGGGACAGGGGGCTATTGAGCAGTTCTTC. Residues: CASSTPGQGAIEQFF. Full variable domain (missing parts from reference TRBV13 and TRBJ2-1): AAGVIQSPRHLIKEKRETATLKCYPIPRHDTVYWYQQGPGQDPQFLISFYEKMQSDKGSIPDRFSAQQFSDYHSELNMSSLELGDSALYFCASSTPGQGAIEQFFGPGTRLTVL.

This clonotype was seen at least ten times. V usage is TRBV16 and J usage is TRBJ2-7; the match to TRBD1 covers 7 bases. V shed 1 base, J shed 2 bases, and the junction held 2 bases outside the gene matches. Germline V CDR1 and CDR2: KGHSY, FQNENV. The CDR3 sequence is 14 residues long. In DNA, the CDR3 is TGTGCCAGCAGCCAATTTGGACAGGCCTACGAGCAGTACTTC. As protein: CASSQFGQAYEQYF.

The sample holds many counts of this clonotype. The rearrangement uses TRBV28 and TRBJ2-2; TRBD2 is a possible D gene (5 bases). Trimming took off 6 bases at V and 3 bases at J, with 20 bases between the two ends. This CDR3 region has 17 residues. Germline lookup yields CDR1 MDHEN and CDR2 SYDVKM. DNA of the CDR3: TGTGCCAGCAGCCGTCTTGAGGGTCCTGTGTACACCGGGGAGCTGTTTTTT. Its protein product is CASSRLEGPVYTGELFF.

The chain employs TRBV20-1 and TRBJ2-5; D might be TRBD2 (8 bases). V was cut by 6 bases and J by 4 bases, with 30 bases left in between. Germline CDR1 is DFQATT and CDR2 is SNEGSKA (reference sequence). The CDR3 covers 18 residues. CDR3 coding DNA: TGCAGTGCCACCAGGGGGTCCGTAGCGGGGATTTACTCAGAGACCCAGTACTTC. It translates to CSATRGSVAGIYSETQYF.

This clonotype showed up many times. V usage is TRBV4-1 and J usage is TRBJ1-5; the D is unclear. The germline V and J ends were trimmed by 1 base and 2 bases, with 15 bases remaining between them. In germline, CDR1 is MGHRA, CDR2 YSYEKL. CDR3 length equals 17 residues. In DNA, the CDR3 is TGCGCCAGCAGCCAAGGCCCAGTGGGCGCGGGCAATCAGCCCCAGCATTTT. Its translation: CASSQGPVGAGNQPQHF.

This clonotype was observed many times. V gene TRBV6-2 or TRBV6-3 combines with J gene TRBJ2-7, with D possibly called TRBD1 or TRBD2 (5 bases each). The CDR3 is made up of 13 amino acids. Germline loops: CDR1 MNHEY, CDR2 SVGEGT. Trimming left V 6 bases short and J 3 bases short, with 12 bases between. This CDR3 is CASRERGRYEQYF. In DNA form, the CDR3 reads TGTGCCAGCAGGGAGAGGGGTCGCTACGAGCAGTACTTC.

This clonotype occurred many times. The chain has TRBV9 and TRBJ1-3, with 7 bases aligning to TRBD1. CDR3 size: 15 residues. J lost 4 bases, V lost 4 bases, and 8 bases had no gene match. CDR1 SGDLS and CDR2 YYNGEE come from the germline V gene. CDR3 in amino acids: CASSKRQGGGNTIYF. Written as DNA, the CDR3 is TGTGCCAGCAGCAAGCGACAGGGAGGCGGAAACACCATATATTTT.

This clonotype appeared many times. The gene calls are TRBV6-6 and TRBJ2-4, with D unresolved. V lost 7 bases to trimming and J lost 3 bases, with 16 bases between them. From germline, CDR1 is MNHNY and CDR2 SVGAGI (reference sequence). The CDR3 length is 15 residues. The CDR3 loop is CASTTRDINKNIQYF. DNA for the CDR3: TGTGCCAGCACCACCCGTGACATAAACAAAAACATTCAGTACTTC.

At least ten counts were recorded for this clonotype. The J gene is TRBJ2-7, the V gene TRBV6-2 or TRBV6-3, with D hard to call. Germline CDR1 reads MNHEY; CDR2 reads SVGEGT. V lost 4 bases, J lost 3 bases, and 7 bases lay in between. This CDR3 has 12 residues. CDR3 loop: CASSSQYYEQYF. In DNA, the CDR3 is TGTGCCAGCAGTTCGCAATACTACGAGCAGTACTTC.

This clonotype was seen many times. The chain uses TRBV3-1 and TRBJ2-2, with 7 bases aligning to TRBD1. The CDR3 covers 16 residues. J was trimmed by 2 bases and V by 4 bases; bases with no gene match: 7. Germline values: CDR1 LGHDT, CDR2 YNNKEL (reference sequence). In DNA, the CDR3 is TGTGCCAGCAGCCCCTCGGACAGGTTAAACACCGGGGAGCTGTTTTTT. This gives the protein CASSPSDRLNTGELFF.

This clonotype was detected many times. J is TRBJ2-3 and V is TRBV6-6; 8 bases are a match to TRBD2. V lost 4 bases to trimming and J lost 2 bases; unmatched junction nucleotides: 11. Germline V gene lookup returns CDR1 MNHNY and CDR2 SVGAGI (reference sequence). This CDR3 is 17 amino acids long. The CDR3 loop reads CASSFLLSGGDTDTQYF. CDR3 bases: TGTGCCAGCAGTTTCCTCCTAAGCGGGGGAGACACAGATACGCAGTATTTT.